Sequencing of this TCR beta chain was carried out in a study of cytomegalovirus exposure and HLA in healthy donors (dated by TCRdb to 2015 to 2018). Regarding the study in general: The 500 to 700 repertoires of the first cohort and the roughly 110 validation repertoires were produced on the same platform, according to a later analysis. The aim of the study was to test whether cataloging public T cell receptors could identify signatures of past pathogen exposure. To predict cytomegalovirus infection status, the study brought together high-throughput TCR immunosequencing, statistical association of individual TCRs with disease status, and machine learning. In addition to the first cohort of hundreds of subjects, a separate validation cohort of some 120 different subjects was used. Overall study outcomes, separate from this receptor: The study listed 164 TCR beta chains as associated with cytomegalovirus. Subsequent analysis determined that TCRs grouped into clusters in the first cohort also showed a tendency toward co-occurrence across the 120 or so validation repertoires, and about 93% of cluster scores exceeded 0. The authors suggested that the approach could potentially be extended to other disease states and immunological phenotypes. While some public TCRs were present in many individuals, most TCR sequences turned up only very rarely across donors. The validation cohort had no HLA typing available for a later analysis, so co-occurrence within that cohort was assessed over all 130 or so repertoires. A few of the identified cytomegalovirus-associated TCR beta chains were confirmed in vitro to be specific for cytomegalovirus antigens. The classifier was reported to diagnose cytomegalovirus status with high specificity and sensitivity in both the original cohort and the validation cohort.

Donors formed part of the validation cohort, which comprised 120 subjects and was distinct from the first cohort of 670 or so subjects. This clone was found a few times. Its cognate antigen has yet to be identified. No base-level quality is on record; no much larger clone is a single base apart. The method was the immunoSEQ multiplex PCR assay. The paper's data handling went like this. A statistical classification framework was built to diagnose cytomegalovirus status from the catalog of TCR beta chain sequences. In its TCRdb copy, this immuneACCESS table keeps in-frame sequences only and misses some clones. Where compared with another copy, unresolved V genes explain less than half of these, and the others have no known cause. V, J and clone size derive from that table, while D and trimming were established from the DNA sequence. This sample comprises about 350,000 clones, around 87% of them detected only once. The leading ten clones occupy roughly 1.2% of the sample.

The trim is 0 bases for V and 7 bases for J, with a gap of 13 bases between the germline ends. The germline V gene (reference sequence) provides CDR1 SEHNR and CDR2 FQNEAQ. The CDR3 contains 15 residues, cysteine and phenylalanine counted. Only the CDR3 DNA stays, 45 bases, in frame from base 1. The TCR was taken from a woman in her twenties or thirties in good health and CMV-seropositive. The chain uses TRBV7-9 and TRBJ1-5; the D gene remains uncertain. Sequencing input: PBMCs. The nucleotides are TGTGCCAGCAGCTTAGCCCTAAGTCCTCGGCAGCCCCAGCATTTT. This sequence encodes CASSLALSPRQPQHF.